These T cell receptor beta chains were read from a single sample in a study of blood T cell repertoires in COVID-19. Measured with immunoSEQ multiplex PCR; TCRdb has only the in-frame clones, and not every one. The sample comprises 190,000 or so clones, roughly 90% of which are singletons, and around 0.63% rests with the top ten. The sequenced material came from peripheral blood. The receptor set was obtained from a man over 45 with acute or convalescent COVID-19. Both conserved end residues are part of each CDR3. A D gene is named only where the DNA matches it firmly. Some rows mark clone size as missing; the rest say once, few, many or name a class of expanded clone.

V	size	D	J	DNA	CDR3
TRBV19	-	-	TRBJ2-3	TGTGCCAGTAGCGCCGGACTTGGCGATACGCAGTATTTT	CASSAGLGDTQYF
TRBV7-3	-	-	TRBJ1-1	TGTGCCAGCAGCTTAACGGCTCCCGGGAGGACAGACACTGAAGCTTTCTTT	CASSLTAPGRTDTEAFF
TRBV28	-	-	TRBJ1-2	TGTGCCAGCATTTCGACCTCGGAGGGCGGCTACACCTTC	CASISTSEGGYTF
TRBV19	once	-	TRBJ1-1	TGTGCCAGTACAGGGAACATAAGGAGCACTGAAGCTTTCTTT	CASTGNIRSTEAFF
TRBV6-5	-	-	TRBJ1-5	TGTGCCAGCAGGGCAGGGTTGGATTTCAATCAGCCCCAGCATTTT	CASRAGLDFNQPQHF
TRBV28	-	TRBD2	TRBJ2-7	TGTGCCAGCAGTTTAGAGACCGGGACTAGCGAATCCTACGAGCAGTACTTC	CASSLETGTSESYEQYF
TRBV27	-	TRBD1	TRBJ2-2	TGTGCCAGCAGTTCGGGACAGGGGGAGGTCGGGGAGCTGTTTTTT	CASSSGQGEVGELFF
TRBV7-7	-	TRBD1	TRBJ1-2	TGTGCTAGCAGCTTAGAGGGGGCTTTGTACAGGTTAGACTATGGCTACACCTTC	CASSLEGALYRLDYGYTF
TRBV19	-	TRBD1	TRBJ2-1	TGTGCCAGTAGTATAAAGACAGGGGGCTGGAATGAGCAGTTCTTC	CASSIKTGGWNEQFF
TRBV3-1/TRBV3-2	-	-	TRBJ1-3	TGTGCCAGCAGCCTCACAGGGACTGGAAACACCATATATTTT	CASSLTGTGNTIYF
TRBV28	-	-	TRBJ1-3	TGTGCCAGCAGTCAACGGACATCTGGAAACACCATATATTTT	CASSQRTSGNTIYF
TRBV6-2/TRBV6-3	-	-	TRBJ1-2	TGTGCCAGCAGCGACAACCTTAGCTATGGCTACACCTTC	CASSDNLSYGYTF
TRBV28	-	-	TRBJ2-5	TGTGCCAGCAGTTTGCGGGTCCGGGAGACCCAGTACTTC	CASSLRVRETQYF
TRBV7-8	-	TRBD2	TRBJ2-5	TGTGCCAGCAGCAGATTTACGGGACTAGCACAAGAGACCCAGTACTTC	CASSRFTGLAQETQYF
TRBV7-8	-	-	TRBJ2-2	TGTGCCAGCAGCTTAAGGAGAAGCACCGGGGAGCTGTTTTTT	CASSLRRSTGELFF
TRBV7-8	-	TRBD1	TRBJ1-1	TGTGCCAGCAGCTATCTACGACAGGGTAGTGAAGCTTTCTTT	CASSYLRQGSEAFF
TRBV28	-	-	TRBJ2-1	TGTGCCAGCAGTTTCAGTTATCTTGAAGGACACCCCGTTGGGTCCTACAATGAGCAGTTCTTC	CASSFSYLEGHPVGSYNEQFF
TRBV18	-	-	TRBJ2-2	TGTGCCAGCTCACTAGTCCTCAGGCAAGGAATGGCCGGGGAGCTGTTTTTT	CASSLVLRQGMAGELFF
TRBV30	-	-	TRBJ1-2	TGTGCCTGGGACAGAAACTATGGCTACACCTTC	CAWDRNYGYTF
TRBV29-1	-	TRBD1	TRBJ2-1	TGCAGCGAGACAGGGGCCGGCTACAATGAGCAGTTCTTC	CSETGAGYNEQFF
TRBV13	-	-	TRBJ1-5	TGTGCCAGCAGCTTAAGCTGGAGCAATCAGCCCCAGCATTTT	CASSLSWSNQPQHF
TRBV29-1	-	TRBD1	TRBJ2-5	TGCAGCGTCGAAAGGGACAGCCAAGAGACCCAGTACTTC	CSVERDSQETQYF
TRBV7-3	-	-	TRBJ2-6	TGTGCCAGCAGCTCCGGCGGGGGGGCCAACGTCCTGACTTTC	CASSSGGGANVLTF
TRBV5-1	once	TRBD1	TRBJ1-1	TGCGCCAGCAGCTCGGAGACAGGGATGAACACTGAAGCTTTCTTT	CASSSETGMNTEAFF
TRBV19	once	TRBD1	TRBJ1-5	TGTGCCAGTAGTACCGACAGGGTCAATCAGCCCCAGCATTTT	CASSTDRVNQPQHF
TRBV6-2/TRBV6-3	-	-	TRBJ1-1	TGTGCCAGCAGTTACTCGAGTTTTCGGGTAGAGAACACTGAAGCTTTCTTT	CASSYSSFRVENTEAFF
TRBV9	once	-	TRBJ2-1	TGTGCCAGCAGCGTACGACTAAGCTCCTACAATGAGCAGTTCTTC	CASSVRLSSYNEQFF
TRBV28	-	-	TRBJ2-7	TGTGCCAGCACCCGGGGATACGAGCAGTACTTC	CASTRGYEQYF
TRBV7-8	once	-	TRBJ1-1	TGTGCCAGCAGCTTACAGGCAGTTTTCAGGAACACTGAAGCTTTCTTT	CASSLQAVFRNTEAFF
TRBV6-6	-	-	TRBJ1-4	TGTGCCAGCAGACAGGGTAATAGGCCTAATGAAAAACTGTTTTTT	CASRQGNRPNEKLFF
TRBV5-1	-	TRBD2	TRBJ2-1	TGCGCCAGCAGCTGGACTAGCGGCAATGAGCAGTTCTTC	CASSWTSGNEQFF
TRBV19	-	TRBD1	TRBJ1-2	TGTGCCAGTAGTGGGACAGGGGATTTCTATGGCTACACCTTC	CASSGTGDFYGYTF
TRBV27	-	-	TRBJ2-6	TGTGCCAGCAGTCCCCGGCGGATCTCTGGGGCCAACGTCCTGACTTTC	CASSPRRISGANVLTF
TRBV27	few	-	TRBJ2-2	TGTGCCAGCAGTTTATCGGGCTTCGCGACCGGGGAGCTGTTTTTT	CASSLSGFATGELFF
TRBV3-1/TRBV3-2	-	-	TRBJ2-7	TGTGCCAGCAGCCAAGGGGGGGGCACCGTGGGCGAGCAGTACTTC	CASSQGGGTVGEQYF
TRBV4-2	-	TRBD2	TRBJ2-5	TGTGCCAGCAGCCAATACCTAGCGGGGGTTGAGACCCAGTACTTC	CASSQYLAGVETQYF
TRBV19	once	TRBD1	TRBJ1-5	TGTGCCAGTTCTCATCTGGGACAGGATCAGCCCCAGCATTTT	CASSHLGQDQPQHF
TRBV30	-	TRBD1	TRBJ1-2	TGTGCCTGGAGTCCTCGCCCCGACCGGACAGGGCCACGCTATGGCTACACCTTC	CAWSPRPDRTGPRYGYTF
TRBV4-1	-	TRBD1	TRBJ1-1	TGCGCCAGCAGCCAGCCAGGGACAGGTCCCACTGAAGCTTTCTTT	CASSQPGTGPTEAFF
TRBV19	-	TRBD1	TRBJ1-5	TGTGCCAGTAGGACCCTGGACAGGATCAATCAGCCCCAGCATTTT	CASRTLDRINQPQHF
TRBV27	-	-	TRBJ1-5	TGTGCCAGCAGTTTAAACAGCCCCCCCTGGGGCAATCAGCCCCAGCATTTT	CASSLNSPPWGNQPQHF
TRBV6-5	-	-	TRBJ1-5	TGTGCCAGCAATGGAGGGATGAGGAATCAGCCCCAGCATTTT	CASNGGMRNQPQHF
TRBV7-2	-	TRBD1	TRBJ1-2	TGTGCCAGCAGCTTCCGACTCGCAGGGACAGAAGGCTACACCTTC	CASSFRLAGTEGYTF
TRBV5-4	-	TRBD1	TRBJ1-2	TGTGCCAGCAGCTTGGTGTACGGGACAGGGGGCGATGGCTACACCTTC	CASSLVYGTGGDGYTF
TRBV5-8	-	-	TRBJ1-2	TGTGCCAGCAGCTTGGTACAGAACTATGGCTACACCTTC	CASSLVQNYGYTF
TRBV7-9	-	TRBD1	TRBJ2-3	TGTGCCAGCAATTTTGACAGGGGGTGGGATACGCAGTATTTT	CASNFDRGWDTQYF
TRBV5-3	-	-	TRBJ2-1	TGTGCCAGAAGCTCACAGGGGAGGTACAATGAGCAGTTCTTC	CARSSQGRYNEQFF
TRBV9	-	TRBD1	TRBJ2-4	TGTGCCAGCAGCCCTCGGACAGGCGTACAGTACTTC	CASSPRTGVQYF
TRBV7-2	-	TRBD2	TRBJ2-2	TGTGCCAGCAGCTTAGCGCCTAGCGGGAACACCGGGGAGCTGTTTTTT	CASSLAPSGNTGELFF
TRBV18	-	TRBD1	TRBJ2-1	TGTGCCAGCTCAGCCCCAGGGGGTGAGCAGTTCTTC	CASSAPGGEQFF
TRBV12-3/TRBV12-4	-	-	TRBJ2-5	TGTGCCAGCAAGCCGACTAGTGGGGAGACCCAGTACTTC	CASKPTSGETQYF
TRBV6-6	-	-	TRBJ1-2	TGTGCCAGCAGTTACTTGCCAGAGACTTATGGCTACACCTTC	CASSYLPETYGYTF
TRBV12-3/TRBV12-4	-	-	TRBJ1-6	TGTGCCAGCAGTTTTGCCGGGGGTTTAACCCTCCACTTT	CASSFAGGLTLHF
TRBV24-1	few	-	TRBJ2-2	TGTGCCACCAGTGACCCCCCGGTATCCGGGGAGCTGTTTTTT	CATSDPPVSGELFF